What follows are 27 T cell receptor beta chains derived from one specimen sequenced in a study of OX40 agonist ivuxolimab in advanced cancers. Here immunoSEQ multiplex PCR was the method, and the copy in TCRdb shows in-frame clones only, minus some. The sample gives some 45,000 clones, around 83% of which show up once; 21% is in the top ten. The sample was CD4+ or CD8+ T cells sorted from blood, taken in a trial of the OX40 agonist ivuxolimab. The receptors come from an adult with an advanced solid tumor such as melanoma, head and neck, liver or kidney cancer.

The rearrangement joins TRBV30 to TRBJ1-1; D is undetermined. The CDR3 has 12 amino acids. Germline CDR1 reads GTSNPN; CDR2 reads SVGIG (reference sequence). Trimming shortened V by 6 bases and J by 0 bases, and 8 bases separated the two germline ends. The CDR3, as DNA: TGTGCCTGCACAAAAATGAACACTGAAGCTTTCTTT. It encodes CACTKMNTEAFF.

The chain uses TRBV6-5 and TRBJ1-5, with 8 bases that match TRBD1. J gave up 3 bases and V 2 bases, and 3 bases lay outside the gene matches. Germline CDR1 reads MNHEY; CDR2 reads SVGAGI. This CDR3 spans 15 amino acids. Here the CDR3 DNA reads TGTGCCAGCAGTTACGGGACAGGCTTCAATCAGCCCCAGCATTTT. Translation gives CASSYGTGFNQPQHF.

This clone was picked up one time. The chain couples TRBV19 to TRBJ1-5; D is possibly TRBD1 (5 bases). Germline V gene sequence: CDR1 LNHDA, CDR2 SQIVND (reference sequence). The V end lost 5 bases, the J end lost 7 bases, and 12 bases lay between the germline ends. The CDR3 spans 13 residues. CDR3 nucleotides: TGTGCCAGTAGTCCGGGGCTCAACCAGCCCCAGCATTTT. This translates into CASSPGLNQPQHF.

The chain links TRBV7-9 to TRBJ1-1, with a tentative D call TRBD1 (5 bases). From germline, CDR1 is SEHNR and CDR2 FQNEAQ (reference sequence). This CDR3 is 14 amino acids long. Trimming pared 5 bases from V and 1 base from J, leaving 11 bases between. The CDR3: CASSRTGPNTEAFF. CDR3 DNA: TGTGCCAGCAGCCGAACAGGCCCGAACACTGAAGCTTTCTTT.

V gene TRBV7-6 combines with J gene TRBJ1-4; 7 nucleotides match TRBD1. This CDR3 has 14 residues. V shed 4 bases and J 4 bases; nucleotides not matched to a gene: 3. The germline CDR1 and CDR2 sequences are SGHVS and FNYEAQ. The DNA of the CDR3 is TGTGCCAGCAGCTCCTGGGACAGTAATGAAAAACTGTTTTTT. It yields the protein CASSSWDSNEKLFF.

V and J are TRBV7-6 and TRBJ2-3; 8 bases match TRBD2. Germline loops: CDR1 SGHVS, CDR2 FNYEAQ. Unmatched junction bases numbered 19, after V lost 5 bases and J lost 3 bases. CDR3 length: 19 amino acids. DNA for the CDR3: TGTGCCAGCAGCCCCCTGGGGCGGGGGGTCCCCCGTCCAACAGATACGCAGTATTTT. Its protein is CASSPLGRGVPRPTDTQYF.

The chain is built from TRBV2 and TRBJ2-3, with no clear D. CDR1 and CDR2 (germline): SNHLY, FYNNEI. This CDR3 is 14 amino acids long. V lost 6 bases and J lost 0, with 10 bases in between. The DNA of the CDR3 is TGTGCCAGCAGCAACAGTGGGAGCACAGATACGCAGTATTTT. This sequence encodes CASSNSGSTDTQYF.

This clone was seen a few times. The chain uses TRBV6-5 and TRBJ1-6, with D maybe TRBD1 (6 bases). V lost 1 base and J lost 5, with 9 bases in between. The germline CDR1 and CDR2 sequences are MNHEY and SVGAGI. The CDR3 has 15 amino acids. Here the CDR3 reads CASSYYRDDNSPLHF. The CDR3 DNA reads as TGTGCCAGCAGTTACTACAGGGATGATAATTCACCCCTCCACTTT.

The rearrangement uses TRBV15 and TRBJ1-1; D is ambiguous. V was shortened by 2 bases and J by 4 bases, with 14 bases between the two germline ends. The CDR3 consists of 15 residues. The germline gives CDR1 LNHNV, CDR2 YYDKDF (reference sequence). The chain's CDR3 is CATSRPDLRGTEAFF. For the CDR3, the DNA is TGTGCCACCAGCAGACCGGACCTACGCGGCACTGAAGCTTTCTTT.

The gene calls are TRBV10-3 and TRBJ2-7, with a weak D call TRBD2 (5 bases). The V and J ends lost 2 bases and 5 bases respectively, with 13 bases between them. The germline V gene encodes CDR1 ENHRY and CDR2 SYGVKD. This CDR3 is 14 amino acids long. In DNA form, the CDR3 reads TGTGCCATCAGTGAGGAGACTATTATAAACGAGCAGTACTTC. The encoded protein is CAISEETIINEQYF.

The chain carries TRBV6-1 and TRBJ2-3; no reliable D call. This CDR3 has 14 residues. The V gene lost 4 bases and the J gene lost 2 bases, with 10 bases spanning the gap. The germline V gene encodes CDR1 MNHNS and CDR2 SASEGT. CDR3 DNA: TGTGCCAGCAGTGGACGGCAGTTCACAGATACGCAGTATTTT. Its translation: CASSGRQFTDTQYF.

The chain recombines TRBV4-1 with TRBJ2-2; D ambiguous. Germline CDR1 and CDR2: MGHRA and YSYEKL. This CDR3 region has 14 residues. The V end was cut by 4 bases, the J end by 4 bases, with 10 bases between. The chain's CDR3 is CASSLTASTGELFF. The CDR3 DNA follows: TGCGCCAGCAGCCTTACAGCGAGCACCGGGGAGCTGTTTTTT.

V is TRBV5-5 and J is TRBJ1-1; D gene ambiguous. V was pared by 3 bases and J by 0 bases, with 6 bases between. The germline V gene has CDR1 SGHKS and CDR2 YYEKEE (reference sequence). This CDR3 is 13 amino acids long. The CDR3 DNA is TGTGCCAGCAGCTGGAGTTTGAACACTGAAGCTTTCTTT. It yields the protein CASSWSLNTEAFF.

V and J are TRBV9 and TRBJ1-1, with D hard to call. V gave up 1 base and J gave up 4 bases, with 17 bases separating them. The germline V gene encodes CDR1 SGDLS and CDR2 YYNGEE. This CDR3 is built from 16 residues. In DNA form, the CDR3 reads TGTGCCAGCAGCGTATTACGTGAGGGTCGGGGCACTGAAGCTTTCTTT. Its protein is CASSVLREGRGTEAFF.

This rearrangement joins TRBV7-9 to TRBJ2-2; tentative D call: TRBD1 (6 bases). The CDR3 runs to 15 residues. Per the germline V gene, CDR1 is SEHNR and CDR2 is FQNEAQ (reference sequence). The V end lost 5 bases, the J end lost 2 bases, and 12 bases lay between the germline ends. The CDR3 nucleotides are TGTGCCAGCAGCCCCCGGGACACTAACACCGGGGAGCTGTTTTTT. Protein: CASSPRDTNTGELFF.

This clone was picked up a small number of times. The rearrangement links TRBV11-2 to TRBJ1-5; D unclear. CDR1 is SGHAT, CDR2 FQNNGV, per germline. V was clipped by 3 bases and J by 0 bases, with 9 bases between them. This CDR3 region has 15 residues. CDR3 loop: CASSLFPGSNQPQHF. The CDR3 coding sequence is TGTGCCAGCAGCTTGTTCCCGGGTAGCAATCAGCCCCAGCATTTT. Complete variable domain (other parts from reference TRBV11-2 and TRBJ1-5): EAGVAQSPRYKIIEKRQSVAFWCNPISGHATLYWYQQILGQGPKLLIQFQNNGVVDDSQLPKDRFSAERLKGVDSTLKIQPAKLEDSAVYLCASSLFPGSNQPQHFGDGTRLSIL.

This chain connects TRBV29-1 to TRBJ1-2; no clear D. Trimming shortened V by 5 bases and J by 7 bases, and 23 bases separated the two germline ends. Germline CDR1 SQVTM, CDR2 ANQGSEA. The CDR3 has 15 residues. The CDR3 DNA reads TGCAGCGTTAGATCCGGAAGCGAGCCACTCGGTGGCTACACCTTC. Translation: CSVRSGSEPLGGYTF.

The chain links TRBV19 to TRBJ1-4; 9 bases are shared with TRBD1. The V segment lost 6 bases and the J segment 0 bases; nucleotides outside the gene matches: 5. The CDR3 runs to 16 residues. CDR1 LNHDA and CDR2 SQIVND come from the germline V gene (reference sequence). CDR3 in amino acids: CASRTRQGATNEKLFF. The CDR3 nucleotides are TGTGCCAGTAGGACTCGACAGGGGGCAACTAATGAAAAACTGTTTTTT.

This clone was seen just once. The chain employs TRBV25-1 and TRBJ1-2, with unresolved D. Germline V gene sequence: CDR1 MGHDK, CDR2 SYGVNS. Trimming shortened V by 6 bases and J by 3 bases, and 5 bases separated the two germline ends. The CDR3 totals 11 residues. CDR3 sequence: CASSWDYGYTF. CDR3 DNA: TGTGCCAGCAGCTGGGACTATGGCTACACCTTC.

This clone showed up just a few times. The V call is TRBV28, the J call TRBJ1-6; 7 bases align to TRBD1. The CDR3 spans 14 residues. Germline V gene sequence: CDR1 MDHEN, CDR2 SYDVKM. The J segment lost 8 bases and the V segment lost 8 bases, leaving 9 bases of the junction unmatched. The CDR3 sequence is CASSSTGPHSPLHF. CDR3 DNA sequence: TGTGCCAGCTCCTCGACAGGGCCGCATTCACCCCTCCACTTT.

The CDR3 is CASSQGTASYNEQFF. CDR3 in DNA: TGTGCCAGTAGTCAAGGGACAGCCTCCTACAATGAGCAGTTCTTC. The chain combines TRBV19 with TRBJ2-1; 7 bases are shared with TRBD1. V shed 5 bases, J shed 0 bases, and the junction held 4 bases outside the gene matches. Germline values: CDR1 LNHDA, CDR2 SQIVND (reference sequence). There are 15 residues in the CDR3.

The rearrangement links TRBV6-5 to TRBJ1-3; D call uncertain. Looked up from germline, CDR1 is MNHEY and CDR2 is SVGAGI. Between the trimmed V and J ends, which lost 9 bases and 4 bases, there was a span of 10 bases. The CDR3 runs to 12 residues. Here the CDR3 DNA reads TGTGCCAGTTCCGCAAACGGAAACACCATATATTTT. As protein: CASSANGNTIYF.

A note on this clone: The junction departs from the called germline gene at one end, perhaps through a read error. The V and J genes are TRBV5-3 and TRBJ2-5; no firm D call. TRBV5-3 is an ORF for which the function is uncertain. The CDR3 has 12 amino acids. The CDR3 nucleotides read TGTGCCAGCAGCTCGCTCGGGGAGACCCAGTACTTC. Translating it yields CASSSLGETQYF.

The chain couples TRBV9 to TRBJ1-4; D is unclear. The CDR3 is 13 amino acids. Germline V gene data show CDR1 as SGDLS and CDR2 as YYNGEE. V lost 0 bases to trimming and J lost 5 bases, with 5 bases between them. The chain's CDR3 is CASSVDGNEKLFF. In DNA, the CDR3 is TGTGCCAGCAGCGTAGATGGGAATGAAAAACTGTTTTTT.

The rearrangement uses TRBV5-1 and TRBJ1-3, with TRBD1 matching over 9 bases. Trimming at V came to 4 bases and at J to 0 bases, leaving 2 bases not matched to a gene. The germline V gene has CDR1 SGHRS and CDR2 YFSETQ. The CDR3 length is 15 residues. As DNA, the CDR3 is TGCGCCAGCAGCCCGGGACAGGGCTCTGGAAACACCATATATTTT. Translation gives CASSPGQGSGNTIYF.

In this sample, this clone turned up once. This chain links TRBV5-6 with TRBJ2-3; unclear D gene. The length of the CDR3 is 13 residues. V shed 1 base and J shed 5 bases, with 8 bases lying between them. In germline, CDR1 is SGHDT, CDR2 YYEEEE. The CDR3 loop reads CASSLHQKDTQYF. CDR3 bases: TGTGCCAGCAGCTTGCACCAGAAAGATACGCAGTATTTT.

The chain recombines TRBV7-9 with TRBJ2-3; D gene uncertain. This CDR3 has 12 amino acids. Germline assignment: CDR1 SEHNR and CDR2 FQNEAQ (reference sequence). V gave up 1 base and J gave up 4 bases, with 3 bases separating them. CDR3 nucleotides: TGTGCCAGCAGCTTAGGTGCAGATACGCAGTATTTT. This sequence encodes CASSLGADTQYF.